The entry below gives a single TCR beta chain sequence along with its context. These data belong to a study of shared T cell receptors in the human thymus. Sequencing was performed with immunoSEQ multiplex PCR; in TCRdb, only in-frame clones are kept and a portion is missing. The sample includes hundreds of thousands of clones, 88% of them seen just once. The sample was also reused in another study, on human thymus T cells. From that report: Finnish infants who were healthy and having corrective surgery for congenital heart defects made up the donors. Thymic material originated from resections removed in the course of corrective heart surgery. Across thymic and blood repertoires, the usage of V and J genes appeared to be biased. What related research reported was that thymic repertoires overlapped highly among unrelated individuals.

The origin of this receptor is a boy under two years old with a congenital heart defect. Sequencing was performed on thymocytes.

The CDR3 loop is CASSQGLAGEGTGANVLTF. Here the CDR3 DNA reads TGTGCCAGCAGCCAAGGGCTAGCGGGAGAGGGAACTGGGGCCAACGTCCTGACTTTC. V and J are TRBV7-2 and TRBJ2-6, with 10 bases aligning to TRBD2. The CDR3 runs 19 residues. Losses at the gene ends were 5 bases for V and 2 bases for J; bases not matched to a gene: 12. Per the germline V gene, CDR1 is SGHTA and CDR2 is FQGNSA.